Listed below are T cell receptor beta chains from one sample, sequenced in a study of long-term antiretroviral therapy in people with HIV. The table came from immunoSEQ multiplex PCR; TCRdb's copy has only in-frame clones and leaves some out. Of roughly 33,000 clones listed, approximately 80% were seen once; the top ten hold 7.1%. Sample: unsorted PBMCs, taken 2 years after starting antiretroviral therapy. All receptors derive from a woman between 45 and 60 years old with HIV. Each CDR3 is given with its conserved first and last residue. D genes are given only for firm matches. Only part of the rows carry a size: once, few, many, or a class if the clone is expanded.

clone size	D gene	J gene	V gene	CDR3 DNA	CDR3 protein
.	TRBD1	TRBJ1-2	TRBV29-1	TGCAGCGCATTGGACAGGGGGCTTGATGGCTACACCTTC	CSALDRGLDGYTF
.	TRBD2	TRBJ2-1	TRBV11-3	TGTGCCAGCAGCTTACGGGGCGGGGGCTACAATGAGCAGTTCTTC	CASSLRGGGYNEQFF
.	TRBD1	TRBJ1-3	TRBV27	TGTGCCAGCAGTCCAAACAGGGGATCTTCTGGAAACACCATATATTTT	CASSPNRGSSGNTIYF
.	.	TRBJ2-5	TRBV30	TGTGCCTGGAGTGTCTATAGGGGGGACCAAGAGACCCAGTACTTC	CAWSVYRGDQETQYF
.	TRBD2	TRBJ2-2	TRBV7-2	TGTGCCAGCAGCTTAGTACGGCTAGCGGGGGGGCCCACCGGGGAGCTGTTTTTT	CASSLVRLAGGPTGELFF
few	.	TRBJ1-5	TRBV6-1	TGTGCCAGCAATAATCAGCCCCAGCATTTT	CASNNQPQHF
.	TRBD1	TRBJ2-4	TRBV5-4	TGTGCCAGCAGCTTGGGGGACAGTCTAGCCAAAAACATTCAGTACTTC	CASSLGDSLAKNIQYF
.	.	TRBJ1-3	TRBV4-1	TGCGCCAGCAGCCAGACGACAGGCGGGTCTGGAAACACCATATATTTT	CASSQTTGGSGNTIYF
.	.	TRBJ1-1	TRBV18	TGTGCCAGCTCACGAGGTGGGCAGGCGAACACTGAAGCTTTCTTT	CASSRGGQANTEAFF
few	.	TRBJ1-2	TRBV5-1	TGCGCCAGCAGTGACCGGTATGGCTACACCTTC	CASSDRYGYTF
.	TRBD2	TRBJ2-1	TRBV19	TGTGCCAGTAGTATACCGACACTAGGGCTAGCGGGGGCAAATGAGCAGTTCTTC	CASSIPTLGLAGANEQFF
once	TRBD1	TRBJ2-3	TRBV4-1	TGCGCCAGCAGCCAAGATCCGATAGGGGGCCCAGATACGCAGTATTTT	CASSQDPIGGPDTQYF
.	.	TRBJ1-5	TRBV7-2	TGTGCCAGCAGCTACAAGGGGGGGGTTCAGCCCCAGCATTTT	CASSYKGGVQPQHF
.	.	TRBJ1-1	TRBV5-8	TGTGCCAGCAGCTTGACATTAGGGCAGGGGAACACTGAAGCTTTCTTT	CASSLTLGQGNTEAFF
.	.	TRBJ1-5	TRBV27	TGTGCCAGCAGTTATGGAACCAATCAGCCCCAGCATTTT	CASSYGTNQPQHF
.	TRBD1	TRBJ1-1	TRBV4-2	TGTGCCAGCAGCCAAATGGACAGGGGCGGCACTGAAGCTTTCTTT	CASSQMDRGGTEAFF
few	TRBD1	TRBJ2-1	TRBV27	TGTGCCAGCAGTTCCCGGACAGGATTCGATGAGCAGTTCTTC	CASSSRTGFDEQFF
once	.	TRBJ2-1	TRBV19	TGTGCCAGTAGTATTTTGGCTGGCAATGAGCAGTTCTTC	CASSILAGNEQFF
medium-sized	TRBD1	TRBJ1-5	TRBV27	TGTGCCAGCAGTTTGGCTGGCGGGCAGGGGGCCAATCAGCCCCAGCATTTT	CASSLAGGQGANQPQHF
.	.	TRBJ2-2	TRBV9	TGTGCCAGCAGCCCCCTGGACACCCGGCCCGGGGAGCTGTTTTTT	CASSPLDTRPGELFF
.	.	TRBJ1-3	TRBV11-2	TGTGCCAGCAGCCTCGATAGGGGATACTCTGGAAACACCATATATTTT	CASSLDRGYSGNTIYF
.	.	TRBJ2-3	TRBV6-5	TGTGCCAGCAGTTCGAGAACAGATACGCAGTATTTT	CASSSRTDTQYF
.	.	TRBJ1-5	TRBV7-8	TGTGCCAGCAGCTCTCGCGAGTCCAGGGGGCCCCAGCATTTT	CASSSRESRGPQHF
.	TRBD1	TRBJ1-5	TRBV6-1	TGTGCCAGCAGTGAAAGGGACAGGAATCAGCCCCAGCATTTT	CASSERDRNQPQHF
.	.	TRBJ2-2	TRBV18	TGTGCCACCCGGGGGCAACCTAACACCGGGGAGCTGTTTTTT	CATRGQPNTGELFF
.	.	TRBJ1-6	TRBV9	TGTGCCAGCAGCGTAGGCGGCGCCGGAGCAAAGTCCTATAATTCACCCCTCCACTTT	CASSVGGAGAKSYNSPLHF
few	.	TRBJ1-2	TRBV7-9	TGTGCCGGCCAGGCCAAAGGAAACTATGGCTACACCTTC	CAGQAKGNYGYTF
.	.	TRBJ2-5	TRBV6-5	TGTGCCAGCAGTTGGTTGGGTCCCGATGGAGAGACCCAGTACTTC	CASSWLGPDGETQYF
.	TRBD2	TRBJ2-1	TRBV15	TGTGCCACCAGCAGGGGACTAGCGGGGGGCCACAATGAGCAGTTCTTC	CATSRGLAGGHNEQFF
.	.	TRBJ1-1	TRBV14	TGTGCCAGCAGCCGGCGTAGGGGGGCCGAAGCTTTCTTT	CASSRRRGAEAFF
.	.	TRBJ2-5	TRBV18	TGTGCCAGCTCACCTGGACAGAAAGAGACCCAGTACTTC	CASSPGQKETQYF
.	.	TRBJ2-5	TRBV6-5	TGTGCCAGCAGTCCTTACACATTTGAGCAAGAGACCCAGTACTTC	CASSPYTFEQETQYF
.	TRBD2	TRBJ2-3	TRBV9	TGTGCCAGCAGCGCCGACGGGACTAGCGGCACAGATACGCAGTATTTT	CASSADGTSGTDTQYF
.	.	TRBJ2-1	TRBV29-1	TGCAGCGTAGAAATAGTACAGGGTGGTGAGCAGTTCTTC	CSVEIVQGGEQFF
.	TRBD1	TRBJ2-3	TRBV18	TGTGCCAGCTCACCTCAGGGGGTGACAGATACGCAGTATTTT	CASSPQGVTDTQYF
.	TRBD1	TRBJ1-2	TRBV10-1	TGCGCCAGCAGTCCCCGGTTGGACAGGGGGCTTCTTGGCTACACCTTC	CASSPRLDRGLLGYTF
.	.	TRBJ2-7	TRBV10-1	TGCGCCAGCAGTGAGTCCCTAGGGCACGAGCAGTACTTC	CASSESLGHEQYF
.	TRBD1	TRBJ1-5	TRBV7-4	TGTGCCAGCAGCTTATCAGGGGGCGAATGGAATCAGCCCCAGCATTTT	CASSLSGGEWNQPQHF
.	.	TRBJ2-7	TRBV25-1	TGTGCCAGCAGTGAATATAACGAGCAGTACTTC	CASSEYNEQYF
.	.	TRBJ1-2	TRBV30	TGTGCCTGGGCGCCCGGGAGTCCTTCCAGCGGCTACACCTTC	CAWAPGSPSSGYTF
.	TRBD1	TRBJ2-5	TRBV5-1	TGCGCCAGCAGCTCGGGACAGCCCCAAGAGACCCAGTACTTC	CASSSGQPQETQYF
.	.	TRBJ1-1	TRBV6-5	TGTGCCAGCAGCCGACAGGCCCTGGGTACTGAAGCTTTCTTT	CASSRQALGTEAFF
few	.	TRBJ1-5	TRBV11-2	TGTGCCAGCAGCTTAGGCCAGGGCAATCAGCCCCAGCATTTT	CASSLGQGNQPQHF
.	.	TRBJ2-1	TRBV19	TGTGCCAGTAGTATGGGGAGTCCGGCGGGCAATGAGCAGTTCTTC	CASSMGSPAGNEQFF
.	.	TRBJ1-2	TRBV18	TGTGCCAGCTCACCTTTGAACAACAGGGAAAATAATGGCTACACCTTC	CASSPLNNRENNGYTF
.	.	TRBJ1-2	TRBV6-6	TGTGCCAGCAGTTACTCGTCGCTTCCTCTAGGGTATGGCTACACCTTC	CASSYSSLPLGYGYTF
once	TRBD2	TRBJ2-1	TRBV2	TGTGCCAGCAGTGGGACTAGCGGGGGGGCGGGTTACAATGAGCAGTTCTTC	CASSGTSGGAGYNEQFF
.	.	TRBJ1-2	TRBV9	TGTGCCAGCAGCGTAGGAGGGGTTGGGGGCTACACCTTC	CASSVGGVGGYTF
few	.	TRBJ1-3	TRBV7-3	TGTGCCAGCAGCGAAGGGGCTGGAAACACCATATATTTT	CASSEGAGNTIYF
.	.	TRBJ1-4	TRBV5-6	TGTGCCAGCAGCGTATGGGGGAACACAGGAGGTGAAAAACTGTTTTTT	CASSVWGNTGGEKLFF
.	.	TRBJ2-7	TRBV5-1	TGCGCCAGCAGCTTGGACCCCGGCCCAGATTCCTACGAGCAGTACTTC	CASSLDPGPDSYEQYF